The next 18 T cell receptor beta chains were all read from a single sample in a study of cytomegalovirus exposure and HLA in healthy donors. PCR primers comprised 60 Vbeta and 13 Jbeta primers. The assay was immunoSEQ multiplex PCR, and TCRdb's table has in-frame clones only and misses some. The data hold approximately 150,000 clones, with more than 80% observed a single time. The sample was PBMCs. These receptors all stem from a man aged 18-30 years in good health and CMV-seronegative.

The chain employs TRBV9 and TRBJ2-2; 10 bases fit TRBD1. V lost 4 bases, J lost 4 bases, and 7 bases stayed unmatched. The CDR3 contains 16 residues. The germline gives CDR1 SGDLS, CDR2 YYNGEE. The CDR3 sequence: CASSTRDRGRTGELFF. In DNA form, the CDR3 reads TGTGCCAGCAGCACCCGTGACAGGGGGCGCACCGGGGAGCTGTTTTTT.

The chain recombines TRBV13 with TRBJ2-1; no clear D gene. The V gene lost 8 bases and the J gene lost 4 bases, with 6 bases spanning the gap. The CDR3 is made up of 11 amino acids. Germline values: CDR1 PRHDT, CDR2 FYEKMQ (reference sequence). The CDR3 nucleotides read TGTGCCAGCGGAGCTTACAATGAGCAGTTCTTC. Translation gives CASGAYNEQFF. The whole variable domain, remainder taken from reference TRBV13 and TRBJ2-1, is AAGVIQSPRHLIKEKRETATLKCYPIPRHDTVYWYQQGPGQDPQFLISFYEKMQSDKGSIPDRFSAQQFSDYHSELNMSSLELGDSALYFCASGAYNEQFFGPGTRLTVL.

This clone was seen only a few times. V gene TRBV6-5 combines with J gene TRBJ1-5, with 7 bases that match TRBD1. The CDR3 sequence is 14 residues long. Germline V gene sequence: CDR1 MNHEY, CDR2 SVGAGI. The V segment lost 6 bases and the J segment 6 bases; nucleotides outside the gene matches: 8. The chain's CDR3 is CASSYRTGSQPQHF. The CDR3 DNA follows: TGTGCCAGCAGCTACCGGACAGGTAGTCAGCCCCAGCATTTT.

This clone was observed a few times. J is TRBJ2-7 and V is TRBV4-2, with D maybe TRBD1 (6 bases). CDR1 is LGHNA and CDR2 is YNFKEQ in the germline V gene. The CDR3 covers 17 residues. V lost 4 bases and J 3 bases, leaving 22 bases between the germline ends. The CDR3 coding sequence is TGTGCCAGCAGCCGAGCCAAAACAGGGCAAACCCTCTACGAGCAGTACTTC. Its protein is CASSRAKTGQTLYEQYF.

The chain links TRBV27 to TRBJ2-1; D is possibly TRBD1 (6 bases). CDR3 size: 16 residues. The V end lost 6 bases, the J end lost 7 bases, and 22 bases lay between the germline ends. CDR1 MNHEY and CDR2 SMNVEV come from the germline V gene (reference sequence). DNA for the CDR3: TGTGCCAGCAGCTACCTCGGACAGATGGGTCTTAATGAGCAGTTCTTC. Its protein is CASSYLGQMGLNEQFF.

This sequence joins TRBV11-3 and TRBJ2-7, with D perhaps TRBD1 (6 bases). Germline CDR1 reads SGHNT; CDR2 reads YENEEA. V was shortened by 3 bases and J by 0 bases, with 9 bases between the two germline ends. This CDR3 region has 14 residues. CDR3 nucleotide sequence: TGTGCCAGCAGCTTGGGACACGACTCCTACGAGCAGTACTTC. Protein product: CASSLGHDSYEQYF.

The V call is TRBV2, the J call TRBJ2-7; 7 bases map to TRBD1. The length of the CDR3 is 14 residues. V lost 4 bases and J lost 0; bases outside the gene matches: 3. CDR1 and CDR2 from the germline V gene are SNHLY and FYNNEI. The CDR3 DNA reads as TGTGCCAGCAGTGTTCGACAGGGCTCCTACGAGCAGTACTTC. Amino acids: CASSVRQGSYEQYF.

The DNA of the CDR3 is TGTGCCAGCAGCCCAAAGCTGACAGGTCCGAATGAGCAGTTCTTC. Residues: CASSPKLTGPNEQFF. This rearrangement joins TRBV5-8 to TRBJ2-1; D is perhaps TRBD1 (6 bases). This CDR3 spans 15 amino acids. V was pared by 4 bases and J by 7 bases, with 18 bases between. CDR1 and CDR2 from the germline V gene are SGHTS and YDEGEE.

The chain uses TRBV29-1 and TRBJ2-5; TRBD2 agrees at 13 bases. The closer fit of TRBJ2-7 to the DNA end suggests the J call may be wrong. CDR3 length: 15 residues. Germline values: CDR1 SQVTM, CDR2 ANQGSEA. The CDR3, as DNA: TGCAGCGTTCAAAATCGGACTAGCGGGAGCCACGAGCAGTACTTC. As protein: CSVQNRTSGSHEQYF.

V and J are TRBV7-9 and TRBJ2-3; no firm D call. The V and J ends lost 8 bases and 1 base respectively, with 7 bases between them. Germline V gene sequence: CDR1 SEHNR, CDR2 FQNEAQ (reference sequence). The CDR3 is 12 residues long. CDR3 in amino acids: CASCGGTDTQYF. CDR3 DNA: TGTGCCAGCTGTGGAGGCACAGATACGCAGTATTTT.

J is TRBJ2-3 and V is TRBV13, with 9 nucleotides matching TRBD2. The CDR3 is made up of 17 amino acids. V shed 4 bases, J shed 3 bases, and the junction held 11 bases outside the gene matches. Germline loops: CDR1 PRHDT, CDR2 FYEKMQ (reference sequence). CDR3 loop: CASSSGPGRGGTDTQYF. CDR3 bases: TGTGCCAGCAGCTCTGGACCGGGGCGGGGGGGGACAGATACGCAGTATTTT.

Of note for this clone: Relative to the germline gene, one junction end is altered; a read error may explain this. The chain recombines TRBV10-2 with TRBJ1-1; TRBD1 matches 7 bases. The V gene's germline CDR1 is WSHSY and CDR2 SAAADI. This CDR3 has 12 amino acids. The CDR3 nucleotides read TGCGCCAGCAGAGAGACAGAGAAGGGGGCGACCTTT. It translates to CASRETEKGATF.

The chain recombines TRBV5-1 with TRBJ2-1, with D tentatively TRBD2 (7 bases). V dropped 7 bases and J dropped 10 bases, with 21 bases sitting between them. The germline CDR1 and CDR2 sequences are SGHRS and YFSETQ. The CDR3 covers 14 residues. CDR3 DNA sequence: TGCGCCAGCCAACGAGGGGGGGAAATTAGAGAGCAGTTCTTC. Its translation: CASQRGGEIREQFF.

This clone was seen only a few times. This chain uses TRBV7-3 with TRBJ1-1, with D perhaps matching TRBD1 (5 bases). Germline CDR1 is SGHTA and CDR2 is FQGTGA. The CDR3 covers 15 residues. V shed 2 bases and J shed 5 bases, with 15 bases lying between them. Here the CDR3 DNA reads TGTGCCAGCAGCTTAGATGGACGGGGGGAGACTGAAGCTTTCTTT. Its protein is CASSLDGRGETEAFF.

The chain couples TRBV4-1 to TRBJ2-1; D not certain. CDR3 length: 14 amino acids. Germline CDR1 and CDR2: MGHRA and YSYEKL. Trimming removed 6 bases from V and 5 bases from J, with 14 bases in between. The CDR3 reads CASSRIILDNEQFF. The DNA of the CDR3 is TGCGCCAGCAGTCGAATAATTCTAGACAATGAGCAGTTCTTC.

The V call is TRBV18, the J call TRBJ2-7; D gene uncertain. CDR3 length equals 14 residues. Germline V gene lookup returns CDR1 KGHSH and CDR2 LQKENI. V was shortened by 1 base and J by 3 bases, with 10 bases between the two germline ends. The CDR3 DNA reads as TGTGCCAGCTCACCACTAGACACGAGCTACGAGCAGTACTTC. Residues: CASSPLDTSYEQYF.

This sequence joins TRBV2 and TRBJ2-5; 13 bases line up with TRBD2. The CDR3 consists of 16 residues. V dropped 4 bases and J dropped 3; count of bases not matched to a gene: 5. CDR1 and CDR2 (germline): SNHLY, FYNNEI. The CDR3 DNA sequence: TGTGCCAGCAGTGGAATAGGACTAGCGGGAGAAGAGACCCAGTACTTC. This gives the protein CASSGIGLAGEETQYF.

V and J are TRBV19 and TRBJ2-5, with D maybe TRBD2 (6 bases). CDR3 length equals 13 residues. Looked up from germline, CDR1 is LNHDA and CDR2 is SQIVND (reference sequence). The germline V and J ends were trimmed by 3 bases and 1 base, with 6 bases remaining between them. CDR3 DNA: TGTGCCAGTAGTATGGGACTCCAAGAGACCCAGTACTTC. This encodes CASSMGLQETQYF.